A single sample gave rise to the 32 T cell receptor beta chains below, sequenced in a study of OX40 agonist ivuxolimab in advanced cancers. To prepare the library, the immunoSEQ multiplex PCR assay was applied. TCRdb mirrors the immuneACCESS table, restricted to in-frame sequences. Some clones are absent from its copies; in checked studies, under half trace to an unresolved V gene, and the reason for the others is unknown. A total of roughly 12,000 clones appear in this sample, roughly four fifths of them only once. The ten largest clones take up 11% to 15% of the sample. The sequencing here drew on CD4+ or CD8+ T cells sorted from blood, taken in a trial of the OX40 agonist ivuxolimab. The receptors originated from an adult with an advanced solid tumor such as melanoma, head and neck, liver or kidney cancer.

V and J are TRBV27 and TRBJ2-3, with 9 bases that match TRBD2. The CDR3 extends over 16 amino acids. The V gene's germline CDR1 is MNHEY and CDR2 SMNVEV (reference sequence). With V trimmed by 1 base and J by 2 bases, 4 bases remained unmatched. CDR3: CASSLWAGGATDTQYF. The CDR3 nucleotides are TGTGCCAGCAGTTTATGGGCGGGAGGGGCCACAGATACGCAGTATTTT.

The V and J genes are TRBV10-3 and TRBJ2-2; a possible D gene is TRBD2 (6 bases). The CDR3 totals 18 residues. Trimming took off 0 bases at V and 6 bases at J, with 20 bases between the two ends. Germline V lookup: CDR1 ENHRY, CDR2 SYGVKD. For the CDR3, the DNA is TGTGCCATCAGTGAGTCTTTCGGTGGGACTGAAGGGGCCGGGGAGCTGTTTTTT. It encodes CAISESFGGTEGAGELFF.

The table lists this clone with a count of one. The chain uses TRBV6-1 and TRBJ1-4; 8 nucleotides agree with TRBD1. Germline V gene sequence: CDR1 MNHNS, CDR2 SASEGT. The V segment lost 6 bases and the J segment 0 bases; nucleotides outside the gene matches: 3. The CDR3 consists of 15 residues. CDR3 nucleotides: TGTGCCAGCAGGGACAGGGTTGCAACTAATGAAAAACTGTTTTTT. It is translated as CASRDRVATNEKLFF.

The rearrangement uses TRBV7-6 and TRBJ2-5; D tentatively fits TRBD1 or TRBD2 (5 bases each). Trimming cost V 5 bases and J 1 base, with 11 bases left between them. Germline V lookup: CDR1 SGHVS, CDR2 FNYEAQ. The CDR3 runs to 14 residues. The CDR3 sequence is CASSRLGVQETQYF. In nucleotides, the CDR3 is TGTGCCAGCAGCCGCCTGGGGGTCCAAGAGACCCAGTACTTC.

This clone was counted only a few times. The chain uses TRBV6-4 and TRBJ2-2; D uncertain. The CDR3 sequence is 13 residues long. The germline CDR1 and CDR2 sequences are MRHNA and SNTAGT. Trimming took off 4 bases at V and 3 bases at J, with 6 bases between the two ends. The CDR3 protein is CASSAGDTGELFF. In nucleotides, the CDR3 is TGTGCCAGCAGTGCCGGTGACACCGGGGAGCTGTTTTTT.

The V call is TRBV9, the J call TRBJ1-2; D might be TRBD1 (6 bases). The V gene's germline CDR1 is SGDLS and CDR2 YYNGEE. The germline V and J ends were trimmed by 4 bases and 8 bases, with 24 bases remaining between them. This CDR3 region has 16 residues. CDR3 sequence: CASSPTMLQGGDGYTF. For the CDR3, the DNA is TGTGCCAGCAGCCCAACAATGCTACAGGGAGGGGACGGCTACACCTTC.

In DNA form, the CDR3 reads TGTGCCAGTAGTCCCTGGGACAGTTTCACAGATACGCAGTATTTT. Protein product: CASSPWDSFTDTQYF. The genes are TRBV19 and TRBJ2-3; 7 nucleotides agree with TRBD1. The length of the CDR3 is 15 residues. J gave up 2 bases and V 5 bases, and 7 bases lay outside the gene matches. Looked up from germline, CDR1 is LNHDA and CDR2 is SQIVND (reference sequence).

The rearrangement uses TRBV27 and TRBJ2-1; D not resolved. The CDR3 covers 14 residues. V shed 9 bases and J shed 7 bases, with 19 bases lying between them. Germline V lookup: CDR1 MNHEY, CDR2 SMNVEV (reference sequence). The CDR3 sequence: CASIYWGKENEQFF. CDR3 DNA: TGTGCCAGTATATATTGGGGTAAAGAGAATGAGCAGTTCTTC.

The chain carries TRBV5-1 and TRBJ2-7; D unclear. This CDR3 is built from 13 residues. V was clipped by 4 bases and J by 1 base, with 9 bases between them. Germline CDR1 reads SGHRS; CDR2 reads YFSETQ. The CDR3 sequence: CASSLSSSYEQYF. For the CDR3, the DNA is TGCGCCAGCAGCCTTAGCAGTTCCTACGAGCAGTACTTC. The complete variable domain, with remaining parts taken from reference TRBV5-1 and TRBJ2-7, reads KAGVTQTPRYLIKTRGQQVTLSCSPISGHRSVSWYQQTPGQGLQFLFEYFSETQRNKGNFPGRFSGRQFSNSRSEMNVSTLELGDSALYLCASSLSSSYEQYFGPGTRLTVT.

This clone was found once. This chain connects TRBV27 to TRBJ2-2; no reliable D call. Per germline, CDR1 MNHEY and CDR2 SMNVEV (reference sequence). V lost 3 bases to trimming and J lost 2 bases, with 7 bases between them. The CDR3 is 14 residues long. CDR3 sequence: CASSFNHNTGELFF. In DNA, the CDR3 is TGTGCCAGCAGTTTCAACCACAACACCGGGGAGCTGTTTTTT.

The CDR3 spells CASSAGLHSYNEQFF. The CDR3 DNA is TGTGCCAGCAGCGCAGGACTTCACTCCTACAATGAGCAGTTCTTC. The rearrangement uses TRBV13 and TRBJ2-1; possibly TRBD2 for D (5 bases). V shed 5 bases and J shed 0 bases, with 11 bases lying between them. CDR1 is PRHDT and CDR2 is FYEKMQ in the germline V gene (reference sequence). The CDR3 totals 15 residues. Full variable domain (rest looked up from reference TRBV13 and TRBJ2-1): AAGVIQSPRHLIKEKRETATLKCYPIPRHDTVYWYQQGPGQDPQFLISFYEKMQSDKGSIPDRFSAQQFSDYHSELNMSSLELGDSALYFCASSAGLHSYNEQFFGPGTRLTVL.

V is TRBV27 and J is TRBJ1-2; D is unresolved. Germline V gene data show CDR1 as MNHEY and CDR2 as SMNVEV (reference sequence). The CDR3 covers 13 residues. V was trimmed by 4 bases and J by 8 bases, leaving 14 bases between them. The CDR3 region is CASSSAEGYGYTF. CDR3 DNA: TGTGCCAGCAGTTCGGCGGAAGGGTACGGCTACACCTTC.

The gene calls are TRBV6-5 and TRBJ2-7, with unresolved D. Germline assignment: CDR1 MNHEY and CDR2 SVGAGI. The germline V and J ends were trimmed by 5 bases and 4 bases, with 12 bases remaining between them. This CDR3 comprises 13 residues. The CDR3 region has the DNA TGTGCCAGCAGTGAACTAAGCTTTTACGAGCAGTACTTC. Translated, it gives CASSELSFYEQYF.

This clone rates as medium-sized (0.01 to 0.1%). The CDR3 reads CASSLVDTEAFF. The CDR3 DNA reads as TGTGCCAGCAGCTTGGTCGACACTGAAGCTTTCTTT. This chain joins TRBV5-5 and TRBJ1-1; D is unresolved. V was clipped by 0 bases and J by 3 bases, with 3 bases between them. CDR3 length: 12 amino acids. Per the germline V gene, CDR1 is SGHKS and CDR2 is YYEKEE (reference sequence).

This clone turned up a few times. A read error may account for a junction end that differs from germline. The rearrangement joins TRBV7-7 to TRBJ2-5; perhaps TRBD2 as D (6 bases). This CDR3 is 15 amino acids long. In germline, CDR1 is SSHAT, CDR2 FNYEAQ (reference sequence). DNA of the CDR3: TGTGCTAGCAGCTTAGATACGGGGGAACAAGAGACCCAGTACTTC. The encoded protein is CASSLDTGEQETQYF.

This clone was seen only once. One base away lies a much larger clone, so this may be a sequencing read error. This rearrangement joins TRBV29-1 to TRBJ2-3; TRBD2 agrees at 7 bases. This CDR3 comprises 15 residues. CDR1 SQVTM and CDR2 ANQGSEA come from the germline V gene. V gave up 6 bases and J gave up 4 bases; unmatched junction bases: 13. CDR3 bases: TGCAGCGTAACGGGCGTGAGGGAGGGCGCAGATACGCAGTATTTT. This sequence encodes CSVTGVREGADTQYF.

The CDR3 sequence is CASSSGLAGVADTQYF. The CDR3 nucleotides read TGTGCCAGCAGCTCGGGACTAGCGGGAGTAGCAGATACGCAGTATTTT. This chain uses TRBV7-9 with TRBJ2-3; 14 bases line up with TRBD2. CDR1 is SEHNR and CDR2 is FQNEAQ in the germline V gene (reference sequence). The V segment lost 4 bases and the J segment 4 bases; nucleotides outside the gene matches: 4. The CDR3 totals 16 residues.

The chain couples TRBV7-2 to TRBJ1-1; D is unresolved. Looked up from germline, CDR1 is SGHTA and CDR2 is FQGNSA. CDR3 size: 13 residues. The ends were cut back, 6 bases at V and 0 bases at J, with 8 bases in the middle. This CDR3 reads CASSPTLNTEAFF. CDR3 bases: TGTGCCAGCAGTCCTACGTTGAACACTGAAGCTTTCTTT.

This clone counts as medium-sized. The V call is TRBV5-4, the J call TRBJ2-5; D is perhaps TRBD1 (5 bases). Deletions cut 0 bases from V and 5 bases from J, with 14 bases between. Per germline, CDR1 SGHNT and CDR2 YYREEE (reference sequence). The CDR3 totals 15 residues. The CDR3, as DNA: TGTGCCAGCAGCTTGGAGCCAGGGTTGAGGGAGACCCAGTACTTC. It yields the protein CASSLEPGLRETQYF.

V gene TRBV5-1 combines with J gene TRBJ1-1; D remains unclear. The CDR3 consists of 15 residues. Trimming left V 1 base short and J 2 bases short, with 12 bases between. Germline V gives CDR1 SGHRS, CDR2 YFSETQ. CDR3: CASSLYTGVNTEAFF. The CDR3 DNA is TGCGCCAGCAGCTTGTATACGGGAGTTAACACTGAAGCTTTCTTT.

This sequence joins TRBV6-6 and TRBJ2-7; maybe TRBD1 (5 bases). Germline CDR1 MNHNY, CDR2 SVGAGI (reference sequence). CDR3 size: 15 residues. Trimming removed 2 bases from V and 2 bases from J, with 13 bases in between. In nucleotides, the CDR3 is TGTGCCAGCAGTTACGTAGGGGATGACGCCTACGAGCAGTACTTC. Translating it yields CASSYVGDDAYEQYF.

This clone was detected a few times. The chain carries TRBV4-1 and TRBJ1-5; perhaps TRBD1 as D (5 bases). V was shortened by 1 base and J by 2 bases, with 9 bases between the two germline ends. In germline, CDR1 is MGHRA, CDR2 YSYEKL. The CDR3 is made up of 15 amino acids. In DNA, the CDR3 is TGCGCCAGCAGCCAAGTGGGGGAGGGCAATCAGCCCCAGCATTTT. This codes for CASSQVGEGNQPQHF.

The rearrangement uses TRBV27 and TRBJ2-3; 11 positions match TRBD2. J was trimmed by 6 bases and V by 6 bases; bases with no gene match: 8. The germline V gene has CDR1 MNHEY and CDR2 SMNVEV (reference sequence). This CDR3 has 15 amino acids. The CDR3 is CASRITSGGSDTQYF. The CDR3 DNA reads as TGTGCCAGCAGGATCACTAGCGGGGGTTCGGATACGCAGTATTTT.

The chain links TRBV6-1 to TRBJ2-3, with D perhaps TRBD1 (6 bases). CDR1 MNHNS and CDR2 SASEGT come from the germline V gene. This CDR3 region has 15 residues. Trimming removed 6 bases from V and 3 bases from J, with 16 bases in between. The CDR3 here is CASSRTASLTDTQYF. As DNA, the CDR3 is TGTGCCAGCAGCCGGACAGCTTCCCTTACAGATACGCAGTATTTT.

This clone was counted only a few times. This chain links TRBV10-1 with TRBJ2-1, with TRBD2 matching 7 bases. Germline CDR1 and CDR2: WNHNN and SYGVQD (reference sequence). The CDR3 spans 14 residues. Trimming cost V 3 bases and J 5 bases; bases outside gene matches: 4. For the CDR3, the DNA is TGCGCCAGCAGTGATGGACTAGTCCACAATGAGCAGTTCTTC. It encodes CASSDGLVHNEQFF.

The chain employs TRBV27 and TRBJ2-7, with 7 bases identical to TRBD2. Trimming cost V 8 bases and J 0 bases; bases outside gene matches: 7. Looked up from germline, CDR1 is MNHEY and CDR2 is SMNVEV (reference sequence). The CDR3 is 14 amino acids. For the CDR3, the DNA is TGTGCCAGCGGAGATCGGGAGGCCTCCTACGAGCAGTACTTC. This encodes CASGDREASYEQYF.

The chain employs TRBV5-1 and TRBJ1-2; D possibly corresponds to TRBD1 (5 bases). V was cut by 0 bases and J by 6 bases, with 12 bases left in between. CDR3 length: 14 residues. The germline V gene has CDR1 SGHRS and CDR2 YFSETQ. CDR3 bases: TGCGCCAGCAGCTTGGCCCCGCAGGGAGATGGCTACACCTTC. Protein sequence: CASSLAPQGDGYTF. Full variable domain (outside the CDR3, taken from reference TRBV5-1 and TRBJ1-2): KAGVTQTPRYLIKTRGQQVTLSCSPISGHRSVSWYQQTPGQGLQFLFEYFSETQRNKGNFPGRFSGRQFSNSRSEMNVSTLELGDSALYLCASSLAPQGDGYTFGSGTRLTVV.

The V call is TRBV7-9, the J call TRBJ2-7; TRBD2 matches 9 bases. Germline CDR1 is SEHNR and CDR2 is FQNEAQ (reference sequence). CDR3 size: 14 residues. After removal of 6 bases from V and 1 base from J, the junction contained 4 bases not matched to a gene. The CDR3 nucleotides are TGTGCCAGCAGTGAGAGCGGGGGGTCCTACGAGCAGTACTTC. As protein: CASSESGGSYEQYF.

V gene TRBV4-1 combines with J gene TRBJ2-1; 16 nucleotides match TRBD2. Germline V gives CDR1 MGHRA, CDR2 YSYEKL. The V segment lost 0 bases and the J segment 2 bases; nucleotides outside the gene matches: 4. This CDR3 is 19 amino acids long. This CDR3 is CASSQDSGLAGGAYNEQFF. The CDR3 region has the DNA TGCGCCAGCAGCCAAGATTCGGGACTAGCGGGGGGGGCCTACAATGAGCAGTTCTTC.

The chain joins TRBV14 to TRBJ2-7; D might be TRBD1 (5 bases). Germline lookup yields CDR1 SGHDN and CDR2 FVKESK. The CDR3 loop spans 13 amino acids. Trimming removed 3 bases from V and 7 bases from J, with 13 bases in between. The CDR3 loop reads CASSQVDKGEQYF. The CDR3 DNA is TGTGCCAGCAGCCAGGTCGATAAGGGGGAGCAGTACTTC.

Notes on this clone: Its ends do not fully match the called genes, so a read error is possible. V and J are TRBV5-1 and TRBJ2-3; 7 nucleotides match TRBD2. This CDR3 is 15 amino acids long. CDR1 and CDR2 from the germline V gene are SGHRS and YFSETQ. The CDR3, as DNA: TGTGCCAGCAGTGTTTCGGGGGGTGGTACAGATACGCAGTATTTT. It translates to CASSVSGGGTDTQYF. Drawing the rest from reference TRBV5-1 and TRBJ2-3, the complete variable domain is KAGVTQTPRYLIKTRGQQVTLSCSPISGHRSVSWYQQTPGQGLQFLFEYFSETQRNKGNFPGRFSGRQFSNSRSEMNVSTLELGDSALYLCASSVSGGGTDTQYFGPGTRLTVL.

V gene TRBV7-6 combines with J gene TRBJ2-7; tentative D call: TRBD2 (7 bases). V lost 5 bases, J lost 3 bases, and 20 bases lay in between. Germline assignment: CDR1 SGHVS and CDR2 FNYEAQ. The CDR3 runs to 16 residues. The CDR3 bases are TGTGCCAGCAGCCACGGGCGCGGGGGAGGGGGCTACGAGCAGTACTTC. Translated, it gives CASSHGRGGGGYEQYF. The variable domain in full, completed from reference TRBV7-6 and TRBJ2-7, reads GAGVSQSPRYKVTKRGQDVALRCDPISGHVSLYWYRQALGQGPEFLTYFNYEAQQDKSGLPNDRFSAERPEGSISTLTIQRTEQRDSAMYRCASSHGRGGGGYEQYFGPGTRLTVT.